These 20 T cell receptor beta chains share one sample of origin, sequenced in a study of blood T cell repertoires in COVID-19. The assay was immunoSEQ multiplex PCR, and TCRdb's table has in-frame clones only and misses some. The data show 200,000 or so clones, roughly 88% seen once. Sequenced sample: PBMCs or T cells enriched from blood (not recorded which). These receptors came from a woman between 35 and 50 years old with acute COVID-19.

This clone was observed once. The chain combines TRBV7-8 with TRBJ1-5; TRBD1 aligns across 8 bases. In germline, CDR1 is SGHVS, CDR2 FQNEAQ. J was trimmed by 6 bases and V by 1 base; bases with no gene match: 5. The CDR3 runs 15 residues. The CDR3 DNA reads TGTGCCAGCAGCTTAGGTTGGCAGGGGGCTCAGCCCCAGCATTTT. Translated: CASSLGWQGAQPQHF.

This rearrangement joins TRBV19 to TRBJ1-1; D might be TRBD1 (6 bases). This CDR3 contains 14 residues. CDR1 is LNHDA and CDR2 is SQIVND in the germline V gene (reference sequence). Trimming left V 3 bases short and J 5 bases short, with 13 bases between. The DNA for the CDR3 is TGTGCCAGTAGTATTGTTTTCAGGGGAACTGAAGCTTTCTTT. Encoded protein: CASSIVFRGTEAFF.

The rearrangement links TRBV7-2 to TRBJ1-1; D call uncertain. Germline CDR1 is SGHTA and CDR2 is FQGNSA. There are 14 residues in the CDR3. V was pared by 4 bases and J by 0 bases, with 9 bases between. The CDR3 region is CASSSETVNTEAFF. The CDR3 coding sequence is TGTGCCAGCAGCTCAGAGACTGTGAACACTGAAGCTTTCTTT.

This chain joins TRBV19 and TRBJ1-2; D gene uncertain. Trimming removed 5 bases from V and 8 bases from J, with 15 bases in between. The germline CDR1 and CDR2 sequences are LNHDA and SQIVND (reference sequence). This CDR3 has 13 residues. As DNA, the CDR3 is TGTGCCAGTAGTCCCCTAACTGCAAGAGGCTACACCTTC. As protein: CASSPLTARGYTF.

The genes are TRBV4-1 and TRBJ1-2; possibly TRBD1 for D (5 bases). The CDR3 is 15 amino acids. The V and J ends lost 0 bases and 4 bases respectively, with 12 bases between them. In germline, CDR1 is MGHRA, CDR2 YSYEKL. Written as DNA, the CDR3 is TGCGCCAGCAGCCAAGATGACAGCTTAGGCTATGGCTACACCTTC. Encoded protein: CASSQDDSLGYGYTF.

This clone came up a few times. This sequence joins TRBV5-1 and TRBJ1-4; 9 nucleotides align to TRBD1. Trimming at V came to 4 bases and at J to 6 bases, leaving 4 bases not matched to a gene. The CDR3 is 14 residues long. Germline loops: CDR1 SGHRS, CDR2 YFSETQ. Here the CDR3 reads CASSKGQGDEKLFF. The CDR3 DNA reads TGCGCCAGCAGCAAGGGACAGGGCGATGAAAAACTGTTTTTT.

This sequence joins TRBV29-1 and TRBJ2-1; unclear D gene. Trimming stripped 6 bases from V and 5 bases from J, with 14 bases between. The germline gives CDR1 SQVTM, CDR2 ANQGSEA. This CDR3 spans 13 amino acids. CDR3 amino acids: CSVALERNNEQFF. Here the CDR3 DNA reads TGCAGCGTAGCGCTTGAACGTAACAATGAGCAGTTCTTC.

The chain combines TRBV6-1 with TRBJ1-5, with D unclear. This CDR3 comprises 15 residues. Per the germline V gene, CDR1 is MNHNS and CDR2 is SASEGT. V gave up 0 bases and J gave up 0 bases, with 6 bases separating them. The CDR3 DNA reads TGTGCCAGCAGTGAAGCGAGTTATAGCAATCAGCCCCAGCATTTT. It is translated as CASSEASYSNQPQHF.

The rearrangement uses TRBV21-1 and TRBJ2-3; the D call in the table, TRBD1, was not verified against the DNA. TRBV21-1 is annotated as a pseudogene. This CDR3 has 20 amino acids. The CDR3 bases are TGTGCCAGCAGCAAAGTGTACCGAGAAACGGACAGGGCGAGCACAGATACGCAGTATTTT. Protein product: CASSKVYRETDRASTDTQYF.

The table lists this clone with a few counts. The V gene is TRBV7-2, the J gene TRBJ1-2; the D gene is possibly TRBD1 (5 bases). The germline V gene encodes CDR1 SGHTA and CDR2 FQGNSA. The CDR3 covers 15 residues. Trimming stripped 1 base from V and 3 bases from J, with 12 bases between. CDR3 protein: CASSLVVGADYGYTF. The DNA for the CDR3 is TGTGCCAGCAGCTTAGTGGTAGGGGCGGACTATGGCTACACCTTC.

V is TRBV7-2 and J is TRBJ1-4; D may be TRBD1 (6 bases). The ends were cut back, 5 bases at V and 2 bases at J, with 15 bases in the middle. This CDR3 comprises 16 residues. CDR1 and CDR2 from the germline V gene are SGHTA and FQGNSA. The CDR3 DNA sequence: TGTGCCAGCAGCCGGACAGCCGGGGCGACTAATGAAAAACTGTTTTTT. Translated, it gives CASSRTAGATNEKLFF.

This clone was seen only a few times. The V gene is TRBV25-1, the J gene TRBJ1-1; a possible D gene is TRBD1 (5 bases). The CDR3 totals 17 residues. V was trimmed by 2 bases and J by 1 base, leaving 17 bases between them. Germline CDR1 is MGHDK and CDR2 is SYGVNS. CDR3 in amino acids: CASSEPGGAGANTEAFF. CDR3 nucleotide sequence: TGTGCCAGCAGTGAACCAGGCGGCGCTGGGGCGAACACTGAAGCTTTCTTT.

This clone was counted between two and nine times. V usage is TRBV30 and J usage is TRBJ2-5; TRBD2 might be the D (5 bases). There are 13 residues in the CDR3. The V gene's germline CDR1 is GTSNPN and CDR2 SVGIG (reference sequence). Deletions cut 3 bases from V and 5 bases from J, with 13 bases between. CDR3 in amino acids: CAWRPGSGETQYF. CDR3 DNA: TGTGCCTGGAGGCCGGGGTCCGGGGAGACCCAGTACTTC.

The CDR3 DNA is TGTGCCAGCAGCTTAAGTTCGGGTGCGGAGACCCAGTACTTC. This sequence encodes CASSLSSGAETQYF. This chain uses TRBV7-9 with TRBJ2-5, with D unclear. CDR1 and CDR2 from the germline V gene are SEHNR and FQNEAQ (reference sequence). Trimming removed 2 bases from V and 5 bases from J, with 12 bases in between. The CDR3 is made up of 14 amino acids.

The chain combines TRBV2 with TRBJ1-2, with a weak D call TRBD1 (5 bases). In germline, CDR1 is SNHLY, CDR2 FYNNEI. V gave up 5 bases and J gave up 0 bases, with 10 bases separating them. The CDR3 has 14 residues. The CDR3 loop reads CASSQGGSNYGYTF. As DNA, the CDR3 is TGTGCCAGCAGTCAGGGAGGATCTAACTATGGCTACACCTTC.

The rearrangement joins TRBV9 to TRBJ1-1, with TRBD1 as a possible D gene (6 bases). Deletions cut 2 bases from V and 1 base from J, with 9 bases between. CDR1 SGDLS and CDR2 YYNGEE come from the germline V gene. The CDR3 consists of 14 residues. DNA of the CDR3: TGTGCCAGCAGCGTCGGACAGAGGAACACTGAAGCTTTCTTT. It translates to CASSVGQRNTEAFF.

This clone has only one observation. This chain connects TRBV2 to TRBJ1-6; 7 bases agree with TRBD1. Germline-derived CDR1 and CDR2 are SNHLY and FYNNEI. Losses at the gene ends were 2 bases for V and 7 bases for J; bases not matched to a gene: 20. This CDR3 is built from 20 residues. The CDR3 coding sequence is TGTGCCAGCAGTGAAAGAGGTGTGGGACAGTCCCTCCCCGGGAATTCACCCCTCCACTTT. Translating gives CASSERGVGQSLPGNSPLHF.

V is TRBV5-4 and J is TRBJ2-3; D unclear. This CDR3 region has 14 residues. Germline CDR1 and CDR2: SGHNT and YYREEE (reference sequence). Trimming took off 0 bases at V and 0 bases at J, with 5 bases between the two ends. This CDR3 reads CASSLGASTDTQYF. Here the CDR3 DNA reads TGTGCCAGCAGCTTGGGGGCAAGCACAGATACGCAGTATTTT.

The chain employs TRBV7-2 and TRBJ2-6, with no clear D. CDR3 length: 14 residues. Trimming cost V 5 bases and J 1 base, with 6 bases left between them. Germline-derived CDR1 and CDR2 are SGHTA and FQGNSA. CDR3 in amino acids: CASSPPSGANVLTF. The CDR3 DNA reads TGTGCCAGCAGCCCTCCGTCTGGGGCCAACGTCCTGACTTTC. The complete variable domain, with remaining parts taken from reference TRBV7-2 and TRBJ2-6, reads GAGVSQSPSNKVTEKGKDVELRCDPISGHTALYWYRQSLGQGLEFLIYFQGNSAPDKSGLPSDRFSAERTGGSVSTLTIQRTQQEDSAVYLCASSPPSGANVLTFGAGSRLTVL.

CDR3 sequence reads: CASSLATGSTGYTF. The CDR3 DNA reads TGCGCCAGCAGCTTGGCCACGGGGTCGACGGGCTACACCTTC. The chain combines TRBV5-1 with TRBJ1-2; the D is unclear. The CDR3 extends over 14 amino acids. V was pared by 0 bases and J by 8 bases, with 14 bases between. Germline-derived CDR1 and CDR2 are SGHRS and YFSETQ. Drawing the rest from reference TRBV5-1 and TRBJ1-2, the complete variable domain is KAGVTQTPRYLIKTRGQQVTLSCSPISGHRSVSWYQQTPGQGLQFLFEYFSETQRNKGNFPGRFSGRQFSNSRSEMNVSTLELGDSALYLCASSLATGSTGYTFGSGTRLTVV.